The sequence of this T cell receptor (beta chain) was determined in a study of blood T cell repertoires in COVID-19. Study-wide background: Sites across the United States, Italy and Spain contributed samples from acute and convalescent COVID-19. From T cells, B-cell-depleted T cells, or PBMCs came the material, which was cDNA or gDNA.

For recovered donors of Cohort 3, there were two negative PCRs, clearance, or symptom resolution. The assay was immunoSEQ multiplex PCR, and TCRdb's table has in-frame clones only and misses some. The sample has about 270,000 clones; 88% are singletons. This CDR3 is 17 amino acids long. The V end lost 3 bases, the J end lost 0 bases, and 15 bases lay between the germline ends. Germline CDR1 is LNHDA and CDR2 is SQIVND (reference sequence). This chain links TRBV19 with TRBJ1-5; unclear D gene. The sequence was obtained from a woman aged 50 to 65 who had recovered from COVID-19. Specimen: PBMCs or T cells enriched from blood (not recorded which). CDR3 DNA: TGTGCCAGTAGTATGATCGTCTTCCAGTATAGCAATCAGCCCCAGCATTTT. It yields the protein CASSMIVFQYSNQPQHF. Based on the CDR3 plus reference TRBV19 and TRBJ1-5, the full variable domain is DGGITQSPKYLFRKEGQNVTLSCEQNLNHDAMYWYRQDPGQGLRLIYYSQIVNDFQKGDIAEGYSVSREKKESFPLTVTSAQKNPTAFYLCASSMIVFQYSNQPQHFGDGTRLSIL.